The 3 T cell receptor beta chains reported below all come from one sample, sequenced in a study of blood T cells in healthy people across ages. A second roughly 6 to 11 cycle PCR used barcoded and J-beta primers. TCRdb independently ran MiXCR on the 5' RACE reads; one entry per CDR3 protein. Of approximately 690,000 distinct CDR3 sequences in the sample, less than 45% were seen once. Material: blood. The receptor source for this set is a man older than 75 in good health.

The chain joins TRBV18 to TRBJ1-2; a possible D gene is TRBD1 (5 bases). The germline V and J ends were trimmed by 3 bases and 1 base, with 18 bases remaining between them. CDR3 length: 17 residues. Germline assignment: CDR1 KGHSH and CDR2 LQKENI. The CDR3 DNA reads as TGTGCCAGCTCACCCAGACACCACGGGGGTGATAACTATGGCTACACCTTC. Translation gives CASSPRHHGGDNYGYTF.

V usage is TRBV7-2 and J usage is TRBJ1-5, with TRBD1 matching 7 bases. V was pared by 5 bases and J by 1 base, with 8 bases of the junction left unmatched. CDR1 and CDR2 from the germline V gene are SGHTA and FQGNSA. The CDR3 runs 16 residues. The CDR3 protein is CASSTRQGGSNQPQHF. CDR3 sequence (DNA): TGTGCCAGCAGCACTAGACAGGGAGGCAGCAATCAGCCCCAGCATTTT.

The chain carries TRBV29-1 and TRBJ1-2; D remains ambiguous. The CDR3 runs 15 residues. Germline CDR1 and CDR2: SQVTM and ANQGSEA. Trimming pared 4 bases from V and 4 bases from J, leaving 19 bases between. This chain's CDR3 is CSVVTRSGGGYGYTF. The CDR3 DNA reads TGCAGCGTTGTCACGAGATCGGGAGGTGGCTATGGCTACACCTTC.